This TCR beta chain is from a study of identical twins. The study's findings and limits: Out-of-frame TCR alpha sharing observed in monozygotic twins exceeded model estimates. Compared with unrelated sharing, twin-shared out-of-frame alpha sequences had more low-probability sequences. Twins' excess sharing was less marked for out-of-frame beta sequences.

Notes on this clonotype: The target antigen is unknown.

The donors were all healthy and Caucasian. TCRdb recomputed calls from the 5' RACE reads with MiXCR, one row per CDR3 protein. The sample consists of 1.5 million to 2 million distinct CDR3 sequences, about 32% of them appearing once. Germline CDR1 SQVTM, CDR2 ANQGSEA. The CDR3 has 15 amino acids. The material sequenced was cord blood. The source is a newborn girl in good health. This chain joins TRBV29-1 and TRBJ2-5, with TRBD2 as a possible D gene (7 bases). The J call is uncertain, as TRBJ2-1 better fits the DNA end. CDR3 DNA sequence: TGCAGCGTGGAGCAGGGGAGGGGGACTCAAGAGACCCAGTTCTTC. Protein: CSVEQGRGTQETQFF.